This T cell receptor beta chain was retrieved from a study of T cell responses to AZD1222 COVID-19 vaccine. The CDR3 consists of 15 residues. The V gene lost 1 base and the J gene lost 0 bases, with 10 bases spanning the gap. CDR1 and CDR2 from the germline V gene are MGHRA and YSYEKL. Profiled with immunoSEQ multiplex PCR; TCRdb holds only in-frame clones, not every one. The table shows some 66,000 clones, with 87% occurring only once. Findings and limits, study-wide: Among those given AZD1222, only five to seven were seropositive at baseline. Samples come after the peak T cell response, not at day 14.

As for this clone: Its target is unknown.

This TCR was sampled from an adult in good health. The specimen was peripheral blood, collected on day 0 of AZD1222 vaccination. V gene TRBV4-1 combines with J gene TRBJ2-7; D possibly corresponds to TRBD1 (6 bases). Here the CDR3 reads CASSQAWDNSYEQYF. Written as DNA, the CDR3 is TGCGCCAGCAGCCAAGCCTGGGACAACTCCTACGAGCAGTACTTC.